This TCR beta chain was documented in a study of Tregs in tolerant kidney transplant recipients (dated by TCRdb to about 2019). In the study overall: Related donors were used in the transplants with nonmyeloablative bone marrow transplantation, and mixed chimerism was transient in the human trials. Before combined kidney and bone marrow transplantation, this study identified donor-specific regulatory T cells using TCRbeta sequencing and then followed those same cells after transplant.

On the study overall, not on this receptor specifically: Because the study included only a small number of patients, the results must be confirmed in larger populations and under other immunosuppression protocols. PCR primers changed over time for some patients, so nucleotide-level comparison across those patients' samples was not possible. Donor-specific Treg expansion was found to exceed global Treg expansion in tolerant patients, suggesting antigen-driven rather than nonspecific expansion. Expanding Tregs with activated donor B cells appeared to identify the most biologically relevant and donor-specific TCRbeta repertoire. Biological reproducibility was not examined directly, but technical replication error appeared to be minimal.

Genomic DNA was extracted from sorted cells with the QIAGEN DNeasy Blood and Tissue Kit for TCRbeta CDR3 sequencing. High-throughput TCRbeta CDR3 sequencing was carried out commercially through immunoSEQ, with PCR amplification with bias correction and internal controls included. Under the source paper's analysis protocol: Unique productive TCRbeta sequences were defined by CDR3 nucleotide sequence when primers matched and otherwise by CDR3 amino acid sequence together with Vbeta and Jbeta genes. Sorting error was corrected by removing sequences shared between sorted populations at a frequency ratio of 2:1 or less, and the remaining shared sequences were assigned to the higher population. Donor-reactive sequences were defined as at least 5-fold expanded in CFSE-low cells versus unstimulated cells, with frequency of at least 0.01% in CFSE-low cells. Repertoire divergence was quantified by Jensen-Shannon divergence calculated from the top 100 TCRbeta sequences ranked by frequency. For samples with multiple sequencing runs, sorting error was corrected separately for each run before the runs were pooled. Not all clones reach the TCRdb copy of this immuneACCESS table, which keeps in-frame sequences only. Checked studies attribute under half of the gap to unresolved V genes and leave the rest unexplained. V, J and clone size reflect that table, while D and trimming were determined from the DNA. This sample lists 90,000 to 130,000 clones; around 91% were detected once. Approximately 0.3% of the sample goes to the ten largest clones.

A word on this clone: The antigen it recognizes is unknown. It has no much larger one-base neighbor in the sample; base qualities were not kept.

CDR3 length: 15 amino acids, cysteine to phenylalanine. The DNA shown is the 45-base CDR3, in frame from base 1. The germline V gene yields SNHLY for CDR1 and FYNNEI for CDR2. The junction shows trimming of 5 bases on V and 7 bases on J, and the gene matches do not reach 10 bases of it. Interpreted using the paper, the time point label stands for: blood sample drawn before combined kidney and bone marrow transplant. Unstimulated Tregs (CD4+CD25+CD127-), CD4+ non-Tregs (CD4+CD25-), CD4 and CD8 cells were FACS-sorted from thawed PBMCs. 4 combined kidney and bone marrow transplant recipients from the ITN036ST trial were included as patients, and samples were available only from these trial subjects. Healthy control blood was processed by Ficoll density gradient to PBMCs and cryopreserved; patient PBMCs were collected before and after transplant.

The chain is encoded by TRBV2 joined to TRBJ1-5; a stretch of 8 junction bases matches TRBD1. Sequences were derived from CD4+ T cells from blood, sampled before the transplant. This receptor was identified in a human donor who received a combined kidney and bone marrow transplant. CDR3 reads: CASSSRRQGTQPQHF. The DNA reads TGTGCCAGCAGTTCCCGCCGACAGGGGACGCAGCCCCAGCATTTT.